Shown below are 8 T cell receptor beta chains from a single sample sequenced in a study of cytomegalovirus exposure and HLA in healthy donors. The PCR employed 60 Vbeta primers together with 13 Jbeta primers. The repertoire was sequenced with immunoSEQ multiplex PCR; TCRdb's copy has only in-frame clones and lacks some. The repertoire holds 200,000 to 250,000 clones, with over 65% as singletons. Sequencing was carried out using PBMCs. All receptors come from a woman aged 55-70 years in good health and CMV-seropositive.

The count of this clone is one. CDR3 residues: CASPGGGANTEAFF. CDR3 DNA: TGTGCCAGCCCCGGAGGGGGCGCAAACACTGAAGCTTTCTTT. The chain employs TRBV28 and TRBJ1-1; 7 positions match TRBD1. The CDR3 totals 14 residues. CDR1 and CDR2 (germline): MDHEN, SYDVKM. V gave up 8 bases and J gave up 2 bases; unmatched junction bases: 8.

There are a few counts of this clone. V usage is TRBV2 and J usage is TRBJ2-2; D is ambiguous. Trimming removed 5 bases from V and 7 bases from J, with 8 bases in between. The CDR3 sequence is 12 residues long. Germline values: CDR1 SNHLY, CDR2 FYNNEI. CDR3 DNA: TGTGCCAGCAGTACCACATACGGGGAGCTGTTTTTT. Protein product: CASSTTYGELFF.

The CDR3 region is CASSQRQGQNTEAFF. In DNA form, the CDR3 reads TGTGCCAGCAGCCAACGACAGGGTCAGAACACTGAAGCTTTCTTT. The V gene is TRBV11-2, the J gene TRBJ1-1; 7 bases match TRBD1. The ends lost 5 bases at V and 1 base at J; junction bases unmatched: 7. The length of the CDR3 is 15 residues. The germline V gene has CDR1 SGHAT and CDR2 FQNNGV.

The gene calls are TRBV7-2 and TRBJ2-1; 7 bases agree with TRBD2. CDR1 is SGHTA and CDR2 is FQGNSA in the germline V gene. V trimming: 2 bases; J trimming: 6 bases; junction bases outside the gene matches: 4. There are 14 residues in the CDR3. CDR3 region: CASSLSGARNEQFF. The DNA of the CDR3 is TGTGCCAGCAGCTTAAGCGGGGCCCGCAATGAGCAGTTCTTC.

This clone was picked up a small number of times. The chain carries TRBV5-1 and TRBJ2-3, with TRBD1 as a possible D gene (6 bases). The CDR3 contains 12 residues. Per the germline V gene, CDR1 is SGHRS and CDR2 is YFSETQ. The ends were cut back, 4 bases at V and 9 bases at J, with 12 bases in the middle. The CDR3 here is CASSLDSGTQYF. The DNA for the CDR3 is TGCGCCAGCAGCCTGGACAGTGGGACGCAGTATTTT.

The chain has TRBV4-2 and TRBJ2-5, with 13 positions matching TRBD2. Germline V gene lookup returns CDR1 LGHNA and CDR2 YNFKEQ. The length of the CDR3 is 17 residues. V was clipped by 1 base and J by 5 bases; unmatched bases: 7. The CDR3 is CASSQGTLAGGVETQYF. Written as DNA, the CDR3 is TGTGCCAGCAGCCAAGGAACACTAGCGGGGGGGGTTGAGACCCAGTACTTC.

This CDR3 reads CASSLGVSGYEQYF. The CDR3 bases are TGCGCCAGCAGCTTGGGGGTTAGCGGCTACGAGCAGTACTTC. The chain couples TRBV5-1 to TRBJ2-5; tentative D call: TRBD2 (6 bases). The last part of the DNA fits TRBJ2-7 better; the J call may be wrong. The germline V gene encodes CDR1 SGHRS and CDR2 YFSETQ. CDR3 length equals 14 residues.

For the CDR3, the DNA is TGTGCCAGTAGTCAAGGGGGCGGTGGTTTCGGCGTCCTGACTTTC. It specifies CASSQGGGGFGVLTF. The J gene is TRBJ2-6, the V gene TRBV19; 7 nucleotides line up with TRBD1. CDR1 is LNHDA and CDR2 is SQIVND in the germline V gene (reference sequence). There are 15 residues in the CDR3. With 5 bases clipped from V and 12 bases from J, the junction kept 13 bases outside the gene matches.